These T cell receptor beta chains were read from a single sample in a study of shared clonotypes between healthy human individuals. Here immunoSEQ multiplex PCR was the method, and the copy in TCRdb shows in-frame clones only, minus some. The sample lists roughly 300,000 clones; 80% to 90% were seen once. Sequencing was performed on memory CD8+ T cells sorted from blood. The source of these receptors is a man between 18 and 35 years old in good health. Both conserved end residues are part of each CDR3. The order of the fields is V gene, J gene, CDR3 protein.

>TRBV5-3|TRBJ2-3
CARSISEVEGDTQYF
>TRBV5-7|TRBJ2-5
CASSSPGQETQYF
>TRBV6-1|TRBJ1-2
CASRDRGPGYGYTF
>TRBV4-3|TRBJ2-5
CASSAGTGAGETQYF
>TRBV28|TRBJ2-5
CASSSQQTGGKETQYF
>TRBV5-1|TRBJ2-7
CASRTTSGAYEQYF
>TRBV5-5|TRBJ2-7
CASSKLTEGLYEQYF
>TRBV6-1|TRBJ2-5
CASNEIWGQETQYF
>TRBV11-2|TRBJ2-3
CASSGGGGQGESDTQYF
>TRBV5-1|TRBJ2-7
CASSLDPGAVWEQYF
>TRBV10-3|TRBJ1-6
CASVSRYNSPLHF
>TRBV2|TRBJ1-6
CASSETGGVGSPLHF
>TRBV5-6|TRBJ2-7
CASSFGTVYEQYF
>TRBV7-8|TRBJ2-3
CASSLEAGHGTDTQYF
>TRBV5-1|TRBJ2-5
CASSLSTSGSPFQETQYF
>TRBV27|TRBJ1-5
CASSLVGQGDNQPQHF
>TRBV7-2|TRBJ2-7
CASSLGTYEQYF
>TRBV2|TRBJ2-5
CASSGPRGIQETQYF
>TRBV4-1|TRBJ2-7
CASSQDRTYEQYF
>TRBV4-1|TRBJ2-1
CASSQVGTGGNEQFF
>TRBV4-1|TRBJ2-3
CASSQEGQEQRVGTQYF
>TRBV19|TRBJ1-2
CASSSGTGSLTDYGYTF
>TRBV19|TRBJ2-3
CASRSREAGGADTQYF
>TRBV4-2|TRBJ1-2
CASSHAMTENPNYGYTF
>TRBV20-1|TRBJ2-5
CSARTVGTQYF
>TRBV4-1|TRBJ1-2
CASSFRQGGGYTF
>TRBV5-8|TRBJ2-3
CASSLAWATSGRPTTDTQYF